A selection of T cell receptor beta chains follows, all from one sample in a study of CD8 T cells in ankylosing spondylitis. TCRdb reanalysed the 5' RACE reads using MiXCR and keeps one entry per CDR3 protein. The sample has under 150,000 distinct CDR3 sequences, about an eighth seen once. Source material: blood, either unsorted or a sorted T cell fraction (not recorded which). The receptors derive from a female donor with ankylosing spondylitis or in good health (not recorded which). Both conserved end residues are part of each CDR3. The D gene is left open where the match is weak. The size entry is marked missing in some rows and otherwise reads once, few, many or a size class.

j_gene: TRBJ2-1
len: 14
v_gene: TRBV5-1
abundance: few
d_gene: .
CDR3aa: CASAPGIHGDEQFF
CDR3nt: TGCGCCAGCGCCCCAGGGATCCATGGGGATGAGCAGTTCTTC

j_gene: TRBJ2-7
len: 11
v_gene: TRBV12-3/TRBV12-4
abundance: many
d_gene: .
CDR3aa: CASSFFYEQYF
CDR3nt: TGTGCCAGCAGTTTTTTCTACGAGCAGTACTTC

j_gene: TRBJ2-1
len: 15
v_gene: TRBV7-9
abundance: .
d_gene: .
CDR3aa: CASSLRPGPDNEQFF
CDR3nt: TGTGCCAGCAGCTTAAGGCCAGGGCCAGACAATGAGCAGTTCTTC

j_gene: TRBJ2-1
len: 15
v_gene: TRBV20-1
abundance: many
d_gene: .
CDR3aa: CSANKQGGFYNEQFF
CDR3nt: TGCAGTGCTAACAAACAGGGCGGCTTCTACAATGAGCAGTTCTTC

j_gene: TRBJ2-5
len: 16
v_gene: TRBV6-5
abundance: few
d_gene: TRBD1
CDR3aa: CASSNRDRGSQETQYF
CDR3nt: TGTGCCAGCAGTAACCGGGACAGGGGCTCGCAAGAGACCCAGTACTTC

j_gene: TRBJ2-1
len: 11
v_gene: TRBV12-3/TRBV12-4
abundance: many
d_gene: .
CDR3aa: CASNPGNEQFF
CDR3nt: TGTGCCAGCAACCCCGGGAATGAGCAGTTCTTC

j_gene: TRBJ2-1
len: 14
v_gene: TRBV20-1
abundance: many
d_gene: TRBD2
CDR3aa: CSASRAGVNNEQFF
CDR3nt: TGCAGTGCTAGTAGAGCGGGAGTTAACAATGAGCAGTTCTTC

j_gene: TRBJ2-7
len: 14
v_gene: TRBV19
abundance: many
d_gene: TRBD1
CDR3aa: CAIAGGTGRHEQYF
CDR3nt: TGTGCCATTGCTGGAGGGACAGGGCGCCACGAGCAGTACTTC

j_gene: TRBJ2-3
len: 15
v_gene: TRBV5-1
abundance: .
d_gene: .
CDR3aa: CASSLGHMSTDTQSF
CDR3nt: TGCGCCAGCAGCTTGGGACACATGAGTACAGATACGCAGTCTTTT

j_gene: TRBJ2-1
len: 15
v_gene: TRBV7-9
abundance: many
d_gene: TRBD2
CDR3aa: CASSTLAGGPDEQFF
CDR3nt: TGTGCCAGCAGCACACTAGCGGGGGGGCCTGATGAGCAGTTCTTC

j_gene: TRBJ1-1
len: 13
v_gene: TRBV20-1
abundance: many
d_gene: .
CDR3aa: CSASPGGRTEAFF
CDR3nt: TGCAGTGCTAGTCCCGGGGGTAGGACTGAAGCTTTCTTT

j_gene: TRBJ1-6
len: 14
v_gene: TRBV12-3/TRBV12-4
abundance: many
d_gene: .
CDR3aa: CASSFGQANSPLHF
CDR3nt: TGTGCCAGCAGTTTCGGGCAGGCAAATTCACCCCTCCACTTT

j_gene: TRBJ2-3
len: 15
v_gene: TRBV7-2
abundance: few
d_gene: .
CDR3aa: CASSLTTGSTDTQYF
CDR3nt: TGTGCCAGCAGCTTAACTACCGGAAGCACAGATACGCAGTATTTT

j_gene: TRBJ1-2
len: 11
v_gene: TRBV20-1
abundance: many
d_gene: .
CDR3aa: CSVGVNYGYTF
CDR3nt: TGCAGTGTGGGTGTTAACTATGGCTACACCTTC

j_gene: TRBJ1-1
len: 14
v_gene: TRBV12-2
abundance: .
d_gene: .
CDR3aa: CASRLDLIPTEAFF
CDR3nt: TGTGCAAGTCGCTTGGACCTAATCCCCACTGAAGCTTTCTTT

j_gene: TRBJ2-7
len: 13
v_gene: TRBV10-3
abundance: many
d_gene: .
CDR3aa: CAITASDSYEQYF
CDR3nt: TGTGCCATCACCGCTAGCGATAGCTACGAGCAGTACTTC

j_gene: TRBJ1-2
len: 12
v_gene: TRBV12-3/TRBV12-4
abundance: many
d_gene: .
CDR3aa: CASSPEVGGYTF
CDR3nt: TGTGCCAGCAGCCCCGAAGTGGGAGGCTACACCTTC

j_gene: TRBJ2-1
len: 10
v_gene: TRBV29-1
abundance: many
d_gene: .
CDR3aa: CSAANNEQFF
CDR3nt: TGCAGCGCCGCGAACAATGAGCAGTTCTTC

j_gene: TRBJ1-3
len: 15
v_gene: TRBV28
abundance: few
d_gene: .
CDR3aa: CASSPPEERGNTIYF
CDR3nt: TGTGCCAGCAGCCCCCCCGAGGAGCGTGGAAACACCATATATTTT

j_gene: TRBJ1-1
len: 12
v_gene: TRBV19
abundance: many
d_gene: .
CDR3aa: CASNLGNTEAFF
CDR3nt: TGTGCCAGTAACCTAGGGAACACTGAAGCTTTCTTT

j_gene: TRBJ2-1
len: 17
v_gene: TRBV29-1
abundance: many
d_gene: .
CDR3aa: CSVEAWRGTDPYNEQFF
CDR3nt: TGCAGCGTTGAGGCGTGGCGGGGTACTGATCCCTACAATGAGCAGTTCTTC

j_gene: TRBJ2-7
len: 14
v_gene: TRBV28
abundance: many
d_gene: .
CDR3aa: CASSLKGPGNEQYF
CDR3nt: TGTGCCAGCAGTTTAAAAGGTCCGGGGAACGAGCAGTACTTC

j_gene: TRBJ2-3
len: 17
v_gene: TRBV13
abundance: many
d_gene: TRBD2
CDR3aa: CASSSTSGGILTDTQYF
CDR3nt: TGTGCCAGCAGCTCAACTAGCGGAGGAATCCTCACAGATACGCAGTATTTT

j_gene: TRBJ2-7
len: 15
v_gene: TRBV5-1
abundance: many
d_gene: .
CDR3aa: CASSGWTPTSYEQYF
CDR3nt: TGCGCCAGCAGCGGATGGACGCCCACAAGCTACGAGCAGTACTTC

j_gene: TRBJ1-5
len: 12
v_gene: TRBV14
abundance: many
d_gene: .
CDR3aa: CASSQVSQPQHF
CDR3nt: TGTGCCAGCAGCCAAGTTTCGCAGCCCCAGCATTTT

j_gene: TRBJ1-2
len: 14
v_gene: TRBV20-1
abundance: .
d_gene: TRBD1
CDR3aa: CSAPRPDRDYGYTF
CDR3nt: TGCAGTGCTCCCCGCCCGGACAGGGACTATGGCTACACCTTC

j_gene: TRBJ1-1
len: 13
v_gene: TRBV5-5
abundance: many
d_gene: .
CDR3aa: CASSFSANTEAFF
CDR3nt: TGTGCCAGCAGCTTCTCAGCGAACACTGAAGCTTTCTTT

j_gene: TRBJ2-1
len: 17
v_gene: TRBV14
abundance: many
d_gene: .
CDR3aa: CASSPQPEAGGYNEQFF
CDR3nt: TGTGCCAGCAGCCCGCAACCAGAGGCAGGGGGGTACAATGAGCAGTTCTTC

j_gene: TRBJ2-7
len: 12
v_gene: TRBV29-1
abundance: many
d_gene: .
CDR3aa: CSVGRDNYEQYF
CDR3nt: TGCAGCGTTGGCCGGGACAACTACGAGCAGTACTTC

j_gene: TRBJ1-5
len: 13
v_gene: TRBV7-9
abundance: .
d_gene: .
CDR3aa: CASSPTSDSPSHF
CDR3nt: TGTGCCAGCAGCCCTACGTCCGACAGTCCCAGCCATTTT

j_gene: TRBJ2-7
len: 13
v_gene: TRBV30
abundance: many
d_gene: TRBD2
CDR3aa: CAWKLAVSYEQYF
CDR3nt: TGTGCCTGGAAACTAGCGGTCTCCTACGAGCAGTACTTC

j_gene: TRBJ2-1
len: 14
v_gene: TRBV19
abundance: few
d_gene: TRBD2
CDR3aa: CASTGGLASNEQFF
CDR3nt: TGTGCCAGTACCGGCGGACTAGCGTCCAATGAGCAGTTCTTC

j_gene: TRBJ2-3
len: 16
v_gene: TRBV11-2
abundance: .
d_gene: TRBD2
CDR3aa: CASSFKAGGPTDTQYF
CDR3nt: TGTGCCAGCAGCTTTAAAGCGGGGGGGCCGACAGATACGCAGTATTTT

j_gene: TRBJ2-3
len: 19
v_gene: TRBV20-1
abundance: many
d_gene: TRBD2
CDR3aa: CSAPLGGLAGSFFTDTQYF
CDR3nt: TGCAGTGCCCCCCTGGGGGGACTAGCGGGTTCCTTTTTCACAGATACGCAGTATTTT